The 5 T cell receptor beta chains listed next were all sequenced from one sample in a study of tumor-infiltrating lymphocytes in primary liver carcinoma. The authors made TCR beta cDNA from about 500 ng total RNA with a constant-region primer. ARM-PCR, slightly modified, supplied the TCR beta libraries through three nested multiplex PCR rounds. TRBV1-TRBV30 forward primers paired with a C-beta reverse primer were used in the first two PCR rounds, which ran around 10 cycles each. One entry per CDR3 protein, called by TCRdb with MiXCR from the multiplex PCR reads. The data contain 330,000 or so distinct CDR3 sequences, 65% of them singletons. For blood RNA, unsorted whole blood served as the source, and germline DNA was extracted too. The sample consisted of peripheral blood. The receptors here all came from a man aged 35-49 years with primary liver carcinoma and hepatitis B virus infection.

The V call is TRBV6-1, the J call TRBJ2-1, with D tentatively TRBD1 (6 bases). The V end lost 3 bases, the J end lost 4 bases, and 13 bases lay between the germline ends. Germline loops: CDR1 MNHNS, CDR2 SASEGT. The CDR3 length is 15 residues. The CDR3 here is CASSDRGVEYNEQFF. As DNA, the CDR3 is TGTGCCAGCAGTGACAGGGGCGTAGAGTACAATGAGCAGTTCTTC.

In its sample, this clonotype was seen once. J is TRBJ1-1 and V is TRBV11-2, with D unresolved. The CDR3 contains 11 residues. Germline assignment: CDR1 SGHAT and CDR2 FQNNGV. V shed 8 bases and J shed 3 bases, with 7 bases lying between them. Here the CDR3 DNA reads TGTGCCAGCGGCCCGGACACTGAAGCTTTCTTT. Its protein is CASGPDTEAFF.

The genes are TRBV11-3 and TRBJ2-1, with a tentative D call TRBD1 (5 bases). Trimming removed 1 base from V and 8 bases from J, with 12 bases in between. CDR3 length: 14 amino acids. The germline CDR1 and CDR2 sequences are SGHNT and YENEEA. The CDR3 nucleotides are TGTGCCAGCAGCTTAGCCGGAAAAGGGGATGAGCAGTTCTTC. This encodes CASSLAGKGDEQFF.

This sequence joins TRBV20-1 and TRBJ2-5; maybe TRBD2 (6 bases). The V and J ends lost 1 base and 4 bases respectively, with 7 bases between them. From germline, CDR1 is DFQATT and CDR2 SNEGSKA (reference sequence). CDR3 length equals 12 residues. The chain's CDR3 is CSARGGVETQYF. The CDR3 region has the DNA TGCAGTGCTAGAGGCGGGGTAGAGACCCAGTACTTC.

This clonotype was recorded many times. The rearrangement uses TRBV4-3 and TRBJ2-7, with 9 bases that match TRBD1. The CDR3 runs 16 residues. V shed 0 bases and J 5 bases; nucleotides not matched to a gene: 8. Germline CDR1 reads LGHNA; CDR2 reads YSLEER. This CDR3 reads CASSQERDREIHEQYF. CDR3 DNA sequence: TGCGCCAGCAGCCAAGAAAGGGACAGGGAAATCCACGAGCAGTACTTC.